This is a list of T cell receptor beta chains from one sample in a study of control samples from healthy donors and cancer patients. TCRdb's copy holds only in-frame clones and misses some; the assay was immunoSEQ multiplex PCR. This sample carries about 81,000 clones, roughly 93% of them seen once, and the ten largest clones take 4.5% to 6%. Sequencing used blood. Every receptor here comes from a woman aged 18-35 years in good health. Both conserved end residues are part of each CDR3. The D gene is left open where the match is weak. Not all rows give a size; the values are once, few, many and, for expanded clones, a class.

CDR3: CASSFARFSYEQYF
DNA: TGTGCCAGCAGTTTCGCTAGATTCAGCTACGAGCAGTACTTC
size: NA
J: TRBJ2-7
V: TRBV28
D: NA

CDR3: CSVEEGGRGEQYF
DNA: TGCAGCGTTGAAGAGGGGGGGAGAGGCGAGCAGTACTTC
size: NA
J: TRBJ2-7
V: TRBV29-1
D: TRBD2

CDR3: CASSAQGGQGRQPQHF
DNA: TGTGCCAGCAGTGCCCAAGGAGGACAGGGGAGACAGCCCCAGCATTTT
size: NA
J: TRBJ1-5
V: TRBV6-1
D: TRBD1

CDR3: CASSFGTGTGEQFF
DNA: TGTGCCAGTAGTTTCGGGACAGGGACGGGTGAGCAGTTCTTC
size: NA
J: TRBJ2-1
V: TRBV19
D: TRBD1

CDR3: CASSWGTEAFF
DNA: TGTGCCAGCAGTTGGGGCACTGAAGCTTTCTTT
size: NA
J: TRBJ1-1
V: TRBV6-9
D: NA

CDR3: CASSGTSGEQYF
DNA: TGTGCCAGCTCCGGGACTAGCGGCGAGCAGTACTTC
size: once
J: TRBJ2-7
V: TRBV28
D: TRBD2

CDR3: CASSQVRGYEQYF
DNA: TGTGCCAGCAGCCAAGTGAGGGGATACGAGCAGTACTTC
size: NA
J: TRBJ2-7
V: TRBV14
D: NA

CDR3: CATSRDGTSTDTQYF
DNA: TGTGCCACCAGCAGAGATGGGACTAGCACAGATACGCAGTATTTT
size: NA
J: TRBJ2-3
V: TRBV15
D: NA

CDR3: CASRRQGSANWQFF
DNA: TGTGCCAGCAGGAGACAGGGGTCGGCGAATTGGCAGTTCTTC
size: NA
J: TRBJ2-1
V: TRBV28
D: TRBD1

CDR3: CASSAGTSLYEQYF
DNA: TGTGCCAGCAGTGCCGGGACTAGCTTATACGAGCAGTACTTC
size: NA
J: TRBJ2-7
V: TRBV27
D: TRBD2

CDR3: CASSLGEGYGYTF
DNA: TGTGCCAGCAGCTTAGGCGAAGGCTATGGCTACACCTTC
size: NA
J: TRBJ1-2
V: TRBV7-9
D: NA